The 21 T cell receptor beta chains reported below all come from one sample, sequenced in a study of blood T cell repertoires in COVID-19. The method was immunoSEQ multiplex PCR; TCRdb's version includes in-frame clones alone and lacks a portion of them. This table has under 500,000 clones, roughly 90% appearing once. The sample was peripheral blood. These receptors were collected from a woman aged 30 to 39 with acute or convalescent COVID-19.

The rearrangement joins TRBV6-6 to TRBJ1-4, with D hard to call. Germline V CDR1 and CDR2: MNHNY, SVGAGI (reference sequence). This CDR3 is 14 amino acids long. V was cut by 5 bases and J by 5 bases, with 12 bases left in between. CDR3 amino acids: CASSLNSRNEKLFF. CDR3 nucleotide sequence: TGTGCCAGCAGTCTTAACAGCCGAAATGAAAAACTGTTTTTT.

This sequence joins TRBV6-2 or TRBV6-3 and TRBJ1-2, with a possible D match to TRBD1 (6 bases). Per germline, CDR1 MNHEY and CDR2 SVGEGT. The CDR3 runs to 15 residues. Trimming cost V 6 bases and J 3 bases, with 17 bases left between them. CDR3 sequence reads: CASSRAMTGYYGYTF. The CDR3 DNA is TGTGCCAGCAGCCGAGCTATGACAGGATACTATGGCTACACCTTC.

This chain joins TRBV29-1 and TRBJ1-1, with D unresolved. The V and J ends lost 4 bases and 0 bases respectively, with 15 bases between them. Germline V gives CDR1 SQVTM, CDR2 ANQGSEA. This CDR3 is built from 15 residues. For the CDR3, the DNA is TGCAGCGTTGGTGGAACACTACCTATGAACACTGAAGCTTTCTTT. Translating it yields CSVGGTLPMNTEAFF.

CDR3 in DNA: TGTGCCATCAGTGGAGCTAGCGGGGGGTCAGATACGCAGTATTTT. Residues: CAISGASGGSDTQYF. The chain has TRBV10-3 and TRBJ2-3; 11 nucleotides align to TRBD2. With V trimmed by 4 bases and J by 4 bases, 4 bases remained unmatched. Germline V gene lookup returns CDR1 ENHRY and CDR2 SYGVKD. CDR3 length equals 15 residues.

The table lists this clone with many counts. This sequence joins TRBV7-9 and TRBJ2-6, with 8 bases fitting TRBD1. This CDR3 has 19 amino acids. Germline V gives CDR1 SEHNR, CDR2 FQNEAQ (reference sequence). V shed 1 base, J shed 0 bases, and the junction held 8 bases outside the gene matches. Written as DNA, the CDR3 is TGTGCCAGCAGCTTAGGAGTAGGGACAGGCAACTCTGGGGCCAACGTCCTGACTTTC. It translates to CASSLGVGTGNSGANVLTF.

CDR3 sequence (DNA): TGCGCCAGCAGCCGTTCAGGGGCGAGCGATGAGCAGTTCTTC. Translated, it gives CASSRSGASDEQFF. The chain recombines TRBV4-1 with TRBJ2-1; weak D call: TRBD1 (6 bases). The germline V gene encodes CDR1 MGHRA and CDR2 YSYEKL. The CDR3 totals 14 residues. Trimming removed 4 bases from V and 8 bases from J, with 15 bases in between.

The CDR3 sequence is CASSILISRLPDQPQHF. The CDR3 DNA sequence: TGTGCCAGTAGTATCTTGATTAGTCGCCTACCGGATCAGCCCCAGCATTTT. This chain connects TRBV19 to TRBJ1-5; D gene uncertain. Trimming took off 3 bases at V and 5 bases at J, with 20 bases between the two ends. CDR1 LNHDA and CDR2 SQIVND come from the germline V gene (reference sequence). The CDR3 consists of 17 residues. The variable domain in full, with the rest retrieved from reference TRBV19 and TRBJ1-5, is DGGITQSPKYLFRKEGQNVTLSCEQNLNHDAMYWYRQDPGQGLRLIYYSQIVNDFQKGDIAEGYSVSREKKESFPLTVTSAQKNPTAFYLCASSILISRLPDQPQHFGDGTRLSIL.

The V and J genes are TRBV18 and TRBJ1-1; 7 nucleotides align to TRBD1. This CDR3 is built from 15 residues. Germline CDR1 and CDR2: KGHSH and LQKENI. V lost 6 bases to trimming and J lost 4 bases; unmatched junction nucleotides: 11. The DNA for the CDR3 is TGTGCCAGCTCCCAAGAGACAGGGTCGGGCACTGAAGCTTTCTTT. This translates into CASSQETGSGTEAFF. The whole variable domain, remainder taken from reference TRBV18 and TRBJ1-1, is NAGVMQNPRHLVRRRGQEARLRCSPMKGHSHVYWYRQLPEEGLKFMVYLQKENIIDESGMPKERFSAEFPKEGPSILRIQQVVRGDSAAYFCASSQETGSGTEAFFGQGTRLTVV.

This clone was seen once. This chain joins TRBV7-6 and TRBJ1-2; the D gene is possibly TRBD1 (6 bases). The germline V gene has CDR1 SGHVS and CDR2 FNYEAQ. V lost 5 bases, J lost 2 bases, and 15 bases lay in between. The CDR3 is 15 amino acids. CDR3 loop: CASSPTRGPNYGYTF. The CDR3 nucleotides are TGTGCCAGCAGCCCCACCAGGGGTCCGAACTATGGCTACACCTTC.

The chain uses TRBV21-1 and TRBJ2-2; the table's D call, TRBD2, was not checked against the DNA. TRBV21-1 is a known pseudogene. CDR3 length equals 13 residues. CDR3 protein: CASSIARTGELFF. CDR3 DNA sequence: TGTGCCAGCAGCATAGCACGGACCGGGGAGCTGTTTTTT.

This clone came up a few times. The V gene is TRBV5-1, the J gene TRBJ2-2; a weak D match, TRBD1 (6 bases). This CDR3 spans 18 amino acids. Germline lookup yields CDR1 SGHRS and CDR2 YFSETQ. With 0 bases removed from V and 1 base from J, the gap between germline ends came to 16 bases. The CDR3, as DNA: TGCGCCAGCAGCTTGGTCTTCAGGGGTAAAGTGAACACCGGGGAGCTGTTTTTT. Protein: CASSLVFRGKVNTGELFF.

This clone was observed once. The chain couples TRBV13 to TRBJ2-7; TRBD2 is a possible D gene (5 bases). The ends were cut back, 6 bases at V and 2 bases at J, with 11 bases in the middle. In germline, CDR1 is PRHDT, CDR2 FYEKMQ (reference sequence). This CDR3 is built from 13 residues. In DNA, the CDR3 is TGTGCCAGCAGACGGGGTTTCACCTACGAGCAGTACTTC. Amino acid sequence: CASRRGFTYEQYF.

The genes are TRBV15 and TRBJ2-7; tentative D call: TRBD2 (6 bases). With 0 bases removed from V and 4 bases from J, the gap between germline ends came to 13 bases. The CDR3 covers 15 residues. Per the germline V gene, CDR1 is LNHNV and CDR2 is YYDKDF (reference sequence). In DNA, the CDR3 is TGTGCCACCAGCAGAGAAATTGGCGGGGATTACGAGCAGTACTTC. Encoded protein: CATSREIGGDYEQYF.

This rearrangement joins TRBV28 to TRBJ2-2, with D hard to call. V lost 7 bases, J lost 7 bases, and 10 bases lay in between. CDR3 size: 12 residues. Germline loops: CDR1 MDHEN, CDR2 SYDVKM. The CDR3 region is CASKKRYGELFF. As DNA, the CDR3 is TGTGCCAGCAAGAAACGGTACGGGGAGCTGTTTTTT.

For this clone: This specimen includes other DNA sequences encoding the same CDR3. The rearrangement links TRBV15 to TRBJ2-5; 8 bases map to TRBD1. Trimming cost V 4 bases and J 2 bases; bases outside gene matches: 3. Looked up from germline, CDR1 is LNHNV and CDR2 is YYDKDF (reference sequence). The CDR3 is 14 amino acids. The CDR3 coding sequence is TGTGCCACCAGCACTAGGACAGGGCAAGAGACCCAGTACTTC. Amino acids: CATSTRTGQETQYF.

CDR3 region: CASRPTGVSTEAFF. CDR3 bases: TGTGCCAGCAGACCAACAGGGGTGAGCACTGAAGCTTTCTTT. The gene calls are TRBV6-5 and TRBJ1-1; 7 bases match TRBD1. The trim removed 6 bases at V and 4 bases at J, leaving 8 bases unmatched. The CDR3 sequence is 14 residues long. From germline, CDR1 is MNHEY and CDR2 SVGAGI.

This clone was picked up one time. The chain's CDR3 is CASSLLGGTDTQYF. The CDR3 DNA reads as TGTGCCAGCAGCTTATTGGGCGGCACAGATACGCAGTATTTT. The chain carries TRBV11-3 and TRBJ2-3; D is unresolved. Trimming pared 2 bases from V and 1 base from J, leaving 7 bases between. This CDR3 comprises 14 residues. Germline V gene sequence: CDR1 SGHNT, CDR2 YENEEA.

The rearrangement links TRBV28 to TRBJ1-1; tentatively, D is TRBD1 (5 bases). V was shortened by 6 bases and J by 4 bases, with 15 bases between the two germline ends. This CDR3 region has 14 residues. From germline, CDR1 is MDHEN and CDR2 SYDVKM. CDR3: CASRSSGGVTEAFF. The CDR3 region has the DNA TGTGCCAGCAGGTCCTCGGGGGGGGTCACTGAAGCTTTCTTT. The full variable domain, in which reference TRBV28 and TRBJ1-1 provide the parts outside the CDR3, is DVKVTQSSRYLVKRTGEKVFLECVQDMDHENMFWYRQDPGLGLRLIYFSYDVKMKEKGDIPEGYSVSREKKERFSLILESASTNQTSMYLCASRSSGGVTEAFFGQGTRLTVV.

The CDR3 loop is CASSGQTGNNSPLHF. DNA for the CDR3: TGTGCCAGCAGTGGACAGACAGGGAATAATTCACCCCTCCACTTT. The chain links TRBV2 to TRBJ1-6, with TRBD1 matching over 7 bases. The CDR3 consists of 15 residues. Germline CDR1 SNHLY, CDR2 FYNNEI. V was clipped by 4 bases and J by 5 bases; unmatched bases: 5.

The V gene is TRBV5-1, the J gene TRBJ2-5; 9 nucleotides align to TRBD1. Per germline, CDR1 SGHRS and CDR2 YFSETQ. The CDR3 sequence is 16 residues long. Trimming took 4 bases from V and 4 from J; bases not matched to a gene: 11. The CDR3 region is CASSPRSGTGLETQYF. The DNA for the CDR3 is TGCGCCAGCAGCCCACGCTCCGGGACAGGGCTAGAGACCCAGTACTTC. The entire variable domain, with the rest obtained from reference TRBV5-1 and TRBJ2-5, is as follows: KAGVTQTPRYLIKTRGQQVTLSCSPISGHRSVSWYQQTPGQGLQFLFEYFSETQRNKGNFPGRFSGRQFSNSRSEMNVSTLELGDSALYLCASSPRSGTGLETQYFGPGTRLLVL.

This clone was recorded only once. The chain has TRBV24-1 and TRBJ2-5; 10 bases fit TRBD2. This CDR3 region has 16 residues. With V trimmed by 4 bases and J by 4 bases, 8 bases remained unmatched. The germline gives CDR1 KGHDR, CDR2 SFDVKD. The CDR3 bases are TGTGCCACCAGTGACTTAAGCGGGGGGGCCGGAGAGACCCAGTACTTC. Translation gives CATSDLSGGAGETQYF.